What follows are 10 T cell receptor beta chains derived from one specimen sequenced in a study of identical twins. Using its own MiXCR run on the 5' RACE reads, TCRdb lists one record per CDR3 protein. The table lists hundreds of thousands of distinct CDR3 sequences, less than 25% of them singletons. In addition, the sample was reused for a study of T cells expressing NK-cell markers.

The sequenced sample was CD4+ T cells sorted from blood. Source of these receptors: a woman aged 18 to 35 in good health.

The chain has TRBV20-1 and TRBJ1-1; D remains ambiguous. From germline, CDR1 is DFQATT and CDR2 SNEGSKA (reference sequence). Trimming took off 2 bases at V and 0 bases at J, with 7 bases between the two ends. The CDR3 totals 13 residues. The CDR3 DNA reads as TGCAGTGCTAGACCGGCAATGAACACTGAAGCTTTCTTT. It translates to CSARPAMNTEAFF.

This clonotype was detected ten times or more. CDR3 in amino acids: CASSPRAFTGELFF. CDR3 sequence (DNA): TGTGCCAGCAGTCCCCGGGCGTTCACCGGGGAGCTGTTTTTT. The rearrangement links TRBV12-3 or TRBV12-4 to TRBJ2-2; D call uncertain. This CDR3 has 14 amino acids. V lost 5 bases, J lost 4 bases, and 11 bases lay in between.

A few counts support this clonotype. The CDR3 loop reads CASSPRPRGANYGYTF. CDR3 sequence (DNA): TGTGCCAGCAGCCCTCGACCGCGAGGGGCTAACTATGGCTACACCTTC. V gene TRBV11-2 combines with J gene TRBJ1-2, with D perhaps matching TRBD1 (5 bases). V was shortened by 5 bases and J by 0 bases, with 16 bases between the two germline ends. This CDR3 has 16 residues. Germline CDR1 and CDR2: SGHAT and FQNNGV.

This chain uses TRBV12-3 or TRBV12-4 with TRBJ1-5; tentative D call: TRBD1 (6 bases). This CDR3 comprises 14 residues. The V end lost 1 base, the J end lost 5 bases, and 9 bases lay between the germline ends. CDR3 in amino acids: CASSLGGHYQPQHF. The CDR3 nucleotides are TGTGCCAGCAGTTTAGGGGGACATTATCAGCCCCAGCATTTT.

The chain is built from TRBV7-9 and TRBJ1-1, with D perhaps matching TRBD1 (5 bases). The CDR3 extends over 14 amino acids. Germline CDR1 is SEHNR and CDR2 is FQNEAQ (reference sequence). V gave up 4 bases and J gave up 4 bases, with 13 bases separating them. The chain's CDR3 is CASSSRQWGTEAFF. The CDR3 region has the DNA TGTGCCAGCAGCTCTCGACAGTGGGGCACTGAAGCTTTCTTT.

This clonotype was observed a few times. The chain is built from TRBV11-2 and TRBJ2-3; 9 bases align to TRBD2. The V and J ends lost 2 bases and 5 bases, in that order; junction bases with no gene match: 8. Germline CDR1 reads SGHAT; CDR2 reads FQNNGV. There are 16 residues in the CDR3. The CDR3 DNA sequence: TGTGCCAGCAGCTTAAGACTAGCGGTTGGGGGAGATACGCAGTATTTT. This translates into CASSLRLAVGGDTQYF.

As DNA, the CDR3 is TGTGCCAGCAGCGGGTCCTCCTCGGACAATGAGCAGTTCTTC. Residues: CASSGSSSDNEQFF. The V gene is TRBV7-6, the J gene TRBJ2-1; no clear D. The length of the CDR3 is 14 residues. CDR1 and CDR2 from the germline V gene are SGHVS and FNYEAQ. V shed 5 bases and J shed 5 bases, with 13 bases lying between them. Using reference TRBV7-6 and TRBJ2-1 for the parts outside the CDR3, the full variable domain is GAGVSQSPRYKVTKRGQDVALRCDPISGHVSLYWYRQALGQGPEFLTYFNYEAQQDKSGLPNDRFSAERPEGSISTLTIQRTEQRDSAMYRCASSGSSSDNEQFFGPGTRLTVL.

This clonotype has only a few counts. The chain employs TRBV9 and TRBJ1-4; D remains ambiguous. The CDR3 spans 14 residues. Germline V gene sequence: CDR1 SGDLS, CDR2 YYNGEE. V was clipped by 3 bases and J by 6 bases, with 12 bases between them. CDR3 sequence reads: CASSARLRDEKLFF. The CDR3 nucleotides are TGTGCCAGCAGCGCGCGCCTCCGGGATGAAAAACTGTTTTTT.

Remarks on this clonotype: This CDR3 is missing its conserved last phenylalanine or tryptophan, likely due to a read error. The V gene is TRBV25-1, the J gene TRBJ2-5; perhaps TRBD1 as D (5 bases). The CDR3 length is 16 residues. The germline V and J ends were trimmed by 3 bases and 5 bases, with 19 bases remaining between them. Germline CDR1 MGHDK, CDR2 SYGVNS. CDR3 sequence reads: CASSDTGWSRLETQYS. The CDR3 nucleotides are TGTGCCAGCAGTGATACAGGATGGTCTAGATTGGAGACCCAGTACTCC.

This rearrangement joins TRBV6-1 to TRBJ2-7; 8 bases are a match to TRBD2. Per the germline V gene, CDR1 is MNHNS and CDR2 is SASEGT. The V gene end was trimmed by 9 bases and the J gene end by 2 bases; junction bases not matched to a gene: 21. The CDR3 is made up of 18 amino acids. The CDR3 sequence: CASSPSEGKRENTYEQYF. The CDR3 DNA follows: TGTGCCAGTAGCCCGTCCGAGGGGAAGCGGGAGAATACCTACGAGCAGTACTTC.